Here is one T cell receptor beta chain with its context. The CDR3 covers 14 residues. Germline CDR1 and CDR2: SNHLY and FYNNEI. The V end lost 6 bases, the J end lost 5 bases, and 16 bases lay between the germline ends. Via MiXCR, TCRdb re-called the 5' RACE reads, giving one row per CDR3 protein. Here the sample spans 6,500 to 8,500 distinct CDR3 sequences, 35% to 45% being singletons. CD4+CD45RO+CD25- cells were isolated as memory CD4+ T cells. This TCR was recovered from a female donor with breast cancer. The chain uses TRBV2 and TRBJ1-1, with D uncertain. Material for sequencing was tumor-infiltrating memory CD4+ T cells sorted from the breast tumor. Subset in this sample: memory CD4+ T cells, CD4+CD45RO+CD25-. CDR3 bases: TGTGCCAGCAGCGGCTTAGAAGCCGGGACTGAAGCTTTCTTT. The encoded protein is CASSGLEAGTEAFF.